Each of the 10 T cell receptor beta chains below was sequenced from the same sample in a study of cytomegalovirus exposure and HLA in healthy donors. Use of 60 Vbeta and 13 Jbeta primers characterized the PCR. Profiled with immunoSEQ multiplex PCR; TCRdb holds only in-frame clones, not every one. Of 200,000 to 250,000 clones detected, 70% to 90% appear once; the ten largest clones hold 1.3%. The sample taken for sequencing was PBMCs. These receptors came from a human donor in good health.

The chain employs TRBV18 and TRBJ2-1; 8 bases agree with TRBD2. The CDR3 is 16 amino acids. The V gene's germline CDR1 is KGHSH and CDR2 LQKENI. J was trimmed by 4 bases and V by 1 base; bases with no gene match: 6. CDR3 in amino acids: CASSPRGLALYNEQFF. CDR3 DNA: TGTGCCAGCTCACCACGCGGACTAGCCCTATACAATGAGCAGTTCTTC.

The chain links TRBV9 to TRBJ2-5, with 7 bases aligning to TRBD2. Germline CDR1 is SGDLS and CDR2 is YYNGEE. The ends lost 0 bases at V and 4 bases at J; junction bases unmatched: 6. The CDR3 totals 15 residues. This chain's CDR3 is CASSVGQKRGETQYF. The CDR3 coding sequence is TGTGCCAGCAGCGTAGGGCAGAAGCGGGGAGAGACCCAGTACTTC.

A few counts support this clone. The V and J genes are TRBV4-1 and TRBJ2-1, with 10 bases fitting TRBD2. This CDR3 contains 15 residues. The germline V gene has CDR1 MGHRA and CDR2 YSYEKL. The trim removed 1 base at V and 5 bases at J, leaving 2 bases unmatched. CDR3 loop: CASSQGLAGNNEQFF. DNA for the CDR3: TGCGCCAGCAGCCAAGGACTAGCGGGTAACAATGAGCAGTTCTTC.

The rearrangement links TRBV27 to TRBJ2-5, with a possible D match to TRBD1 (5 bases). The CDR3 is 15 residues long. Germline V gives CDR1 MNHEY, CDR2 SMNVEV (reference sequence). V lost 8 bases to trimming and J lost 4 bases, with 20 bases between them. For the CDR3, the DNA is TGTGCCAGCTCTCCGTCAGGGATTTCTGCAGAGACCCAGTACTTC. Its translation is CASSPSGISAETQYF.

V usage is TRBV7-3 and J usage is TRBJ2-1; 7 nucleotides agree with TRBD1. V was pared by 10 bases and J by 9 bases, with 12 bases of the junction left unmatched. The germline CDR1 and CDR2 sequences are SGHTA and FQGTGA. This CDR3 is 13 amino acids long. CDR3 nucleotide sequence: TGTGCCACCAGACAGGGCCTTAATGGTGAGCAGTTCTTC. Translating it yields CATRQGLNGEQFF.

This clone has more than one count but fewer than ten. The chain links TRBV21-1 to TRBJ2-3; the table's D call, TRBD2, has no DNA check behind it. TRBV21-1 is a pseudogene locus. The CDR3 runs to 16 residues. The CDR3 region is CASSGMGTGVRYTQYF. The CDR3 region has the DNA TGTGCCAGCAGTGGGATGGGGACTGGGGTGAGATATACGCAGTATTTT.

This chain connects TRBV9 to TRBJ2-4; 9 bases align to TRBD2. V trimming: 3 bases; J trimming: 8 bases; junction bases outside the gene matches: 3. CDR1 is SGDLS, CDR2 YYNGEE, per germline. This CDR3 has 13 residues. CDR3 protein: CASSGTSVDIQYF. CDR3 bases: TGTGCCAGCAGCGGGACTAGCGTGGACATTCAGTACTTC. The whole variable domain, remainder taken from reference TRBV9 and TRBJ2-4, is DSGVTQTPKHLITATGQRVTLRCSPRSGDLSVYWYQQSLDQGLQFLIQYYNGEERAKGNILERFSAQQFPDLHSELNLSSLELGDSALYFCASSGTSVDIQYFGAGTRLSVL.

The chain employs TRBV7-9 and TRBJ1-5, with TRBD1 identical over 9 bases. Germline CDR1 and CDR2: SEHNR and FQNEAQ (reference sequence). The V gene end was trimmed by 5 bases and the J gene end by 6 bases; junction bases not matched to a gene: 8. The CDR3 spans 15 residues. CDR3 sequence: CASSLSGQGGQPQHF. The CDR3 region has the DNA TGTGCCAGCAGCCTATCGGGACAGGGAGGTCAGCCCCAGCATTTT.

In regard to this clone: The identical CDR3 is also encoded by other nucleotide sequences in the sample. The rearrangement joins TRBV18 to TRBJ2-7; 7 nucleotides match TRBD1. CDR1 and CDR2 from the germline V gene are KGHSH and LQKENI. J gave up 2 bases and V 6 bases, and 4 bases lay outside the gene matches. The CDR3 runs 13 residues. The CDR3 is CASSRTGTYEQYF. The CDR3 DNA reads as TGTGCCAGCTCGCGGACAGGAACCTACGAGCAGTACTTC. Full variable domain (remainder filled in from reference TRBV18 and TRBJ2-7): NAGVMQNPRHLVRRRGQEARLRCSPMKGHSHVYWYRQLPEEGLKFMVYLQKENIIDESGMPKERFSAEFPKEGPSILRIQQVVRGDSAAYFCASSRTGTYEQYFGPGTRLTVT.

This sequence joins TRBV19 and TRBJ1-5; D is unclear. Germline assignment: CDR1 LNHDA and CDR2 SQIVND (reference sequence). This CDR3 region has 14 residues. The V end was cut by 1 base, the J end by 1 base, with 5 bases between. The CDR3 DNA follows: TGTGCCAGTAGTATAGTACAGAGCAATCAGCCCCAGCATTTT. Its translation: CASSIVQSNQPQHF.